The T cell receptor beta chain described here comes from a study of human T cells and chemical hapten exposure. This clonotype was counted many times. MiXCR was run by TCRdb on the RACE reads, yielding one entry per CDR3 protein. The top ten clones hold about 4.2% of a sample with approximately 80,000 distinct CDR3 sequences, around 10% of them seen once. Germline V gene sequence: CDR1 SGHTA, CDR2 FQGTGA. The CDR3 is 16 residues long. V shed 0 bases and J 7 bases; nucleotides not matched to a gene: 8. The time point is: patch test 1, 2 weeks after DPC sensitization. Regarding treatment: therapeutic diphenylcyclopropenone sensitization with weekly scalp DPC.

The chain carries TRBV7-3 and TRBJ2-1; 8 bases are shared with TRBD2. This sample comprised whole blood, obtained in connection with sensitization to the hapten diphenylcyclopropenone (DPC). This TCR was sampled from a woman in her forties or fifties with alopecia areata. Some clones in this sample may be carry-over from other donors' samples. The CDR3 DNA is TGTGCCAGCAGCTTAACGGCGGGAGGTCCCGGGAATGAGCAGTTCTTC. Residues: CASSLTAGGPGNEQFF.